This TCR beta chain was captured in a study of human T cells and chemical hapten exposure. The sample's time point: healthy volunteer bleed at 6 weeks. Total RNA was extracted from unfractionated whole blood. Trimming cost V 1 base and J 2 bases; bases outside gene matches: 10. CDR1 is LGHDT and CDR2 is YNNKEL in the germline V gene (reference sequence). This CDR3 is built from 18 residues. This clonotype has just a few counts. No antigen is known for it. In the authors' workflow: Samples held a median of 95,638 TCRs, range 23,224–690,600. In TCRdb, the RACE reads were re-called with MiXCR into one record per CDR3 protein. TCRdb, not the original authors, processed these V and J calls. Found here are 70,000 to 85,000 distinct CDR3 sequences, about 8.6% of them singletons; the top ten hold about 1.4%. Notes on the study in general: DPC sensitization did not alter TCRs above 1 in 1000 frequency.

The J gene is TRBJ2-2, the V gene TRBV3-1, with TRBD2 identical over 7 bases. The TCR comes from a male donor in good health. Some clones in this sample may be carry-over from other donors' samples. Sequenced sample: whole blood. The CDR3 DNA reads as TGTGCCAGCAGCCAAGTCACGGGAGGCCTGCGAAACACCGGGGAGCTGTTTTTT. Translated: CASSQVTGGLRNTGELFF. The whole variable domain, remainder taken from reference TRBV3-1 and TRBJ2-2, is DTAVSQTPKYLVTQMGNDKSIKCEQNLGHDTMYWYKQDSKKFLKIMFSYNNKELIINETVPNRFSPKSPDKAHLNLHINSLELGDSAVYFCASSQVTGGLRNTGELFFGEGSRLTVL.